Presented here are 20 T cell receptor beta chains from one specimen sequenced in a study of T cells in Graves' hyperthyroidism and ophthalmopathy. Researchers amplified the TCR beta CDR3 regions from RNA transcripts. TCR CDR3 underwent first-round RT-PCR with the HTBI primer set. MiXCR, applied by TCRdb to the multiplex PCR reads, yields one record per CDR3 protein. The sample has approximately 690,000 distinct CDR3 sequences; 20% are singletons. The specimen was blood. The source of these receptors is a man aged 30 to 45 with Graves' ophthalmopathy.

This CDR3 reads CASSQRQGPSYEQYF. CDR3 sequence (DNA): TGCGCCAGCAGCCAAAGACAGGGACCCTCCTACGAGCAGTACTTC. The V call is TRBV4-1, the J call TRBJ2-7; 7 bases line up with TRBD1. The CDR3 length is 15 residues. The germline gives CDR1 MGHRA, CDR2 YSYEKL. V shed 2 bases and J 0 bases; nucleotides not matched to a gene: 4.

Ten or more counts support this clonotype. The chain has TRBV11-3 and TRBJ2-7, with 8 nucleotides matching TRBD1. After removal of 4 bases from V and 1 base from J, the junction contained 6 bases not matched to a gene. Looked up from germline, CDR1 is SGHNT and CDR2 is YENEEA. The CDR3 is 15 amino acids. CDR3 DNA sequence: TGTGCCAGCAGCTCCGGACAGGGCGGGTCCTACGAGCAGTACTTC. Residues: CASSSGQGGSYEQYF.

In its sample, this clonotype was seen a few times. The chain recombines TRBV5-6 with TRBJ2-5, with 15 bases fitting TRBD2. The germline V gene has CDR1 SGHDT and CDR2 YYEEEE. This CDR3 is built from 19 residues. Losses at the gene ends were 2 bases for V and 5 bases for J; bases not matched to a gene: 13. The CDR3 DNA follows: TGTGCCAGCAGCTTTACAGGGCCCTCTGGACTAGCGGGAGGGGAGACCCAGTACTTC. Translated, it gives CASSFTGPSGLAGGETQYF.

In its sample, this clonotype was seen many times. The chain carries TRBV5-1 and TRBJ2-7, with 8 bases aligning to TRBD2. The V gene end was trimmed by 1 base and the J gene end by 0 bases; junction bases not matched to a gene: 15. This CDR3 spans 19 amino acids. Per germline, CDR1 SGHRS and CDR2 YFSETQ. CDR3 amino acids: CASSLPLAGGPALSYEQYF. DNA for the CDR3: TGCGCCAGCAGCTTGCCTCTTGCGGGAGGCCCAGCACTCTCCTACGAGCAGTACTTC.

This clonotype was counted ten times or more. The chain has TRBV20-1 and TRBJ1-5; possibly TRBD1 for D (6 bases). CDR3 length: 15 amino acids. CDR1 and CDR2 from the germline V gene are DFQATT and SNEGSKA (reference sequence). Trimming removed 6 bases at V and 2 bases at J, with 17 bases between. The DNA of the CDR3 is TGCAGTGCCACAGGGTGGGCGCGAGGCAATCAGCCCCAGCATTTT. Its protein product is CSATGWARGNQPQHF.

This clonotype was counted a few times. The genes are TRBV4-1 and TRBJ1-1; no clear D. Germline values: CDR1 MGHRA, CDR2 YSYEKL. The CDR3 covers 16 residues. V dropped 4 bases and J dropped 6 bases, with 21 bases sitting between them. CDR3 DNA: TGCGCCAGCAGCCCGCAAAACCGGTTAAGTGGTGCTGAAGCTTTCTTT. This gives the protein CASSPQNRLSGAEAFF.

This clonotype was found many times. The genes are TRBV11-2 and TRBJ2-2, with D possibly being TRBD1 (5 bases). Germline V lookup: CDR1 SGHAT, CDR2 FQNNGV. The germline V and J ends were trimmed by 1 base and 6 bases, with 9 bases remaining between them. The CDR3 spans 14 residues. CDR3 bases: TGTGCCAGCAGCTTAGGACAGATTTCCGGGGAGCTGTTTTTT. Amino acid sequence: CASSLGQISGELFF.

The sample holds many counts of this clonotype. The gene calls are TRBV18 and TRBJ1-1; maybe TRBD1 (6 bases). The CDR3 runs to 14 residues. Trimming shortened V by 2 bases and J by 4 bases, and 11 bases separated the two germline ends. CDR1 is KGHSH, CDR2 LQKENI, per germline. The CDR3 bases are TGTGCCAGCTCACCAATAACAGGGCCCACTGAAGCTTTCTTT. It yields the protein CASSPITGPTEAFF. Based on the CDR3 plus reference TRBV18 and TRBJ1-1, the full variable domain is NAGVMQNPRHLVRRRGQEARLRCSPMKGHSHVYWYRQLPEEGLKFMVYLQKENIIDESGMPKERFSAEFPKEGPSILRIQQVVRGDSAAYFCASSPITGPTEAFFGQGTRLTVV.

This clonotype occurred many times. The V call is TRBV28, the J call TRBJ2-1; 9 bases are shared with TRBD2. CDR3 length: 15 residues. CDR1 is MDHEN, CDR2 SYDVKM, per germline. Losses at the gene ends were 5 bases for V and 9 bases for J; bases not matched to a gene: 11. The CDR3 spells CASSAWTSENREQFF. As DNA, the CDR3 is TGTGCCAGCAGTGCATGGACTAGCGAGAACCGTGAGCAGTTCTTC.

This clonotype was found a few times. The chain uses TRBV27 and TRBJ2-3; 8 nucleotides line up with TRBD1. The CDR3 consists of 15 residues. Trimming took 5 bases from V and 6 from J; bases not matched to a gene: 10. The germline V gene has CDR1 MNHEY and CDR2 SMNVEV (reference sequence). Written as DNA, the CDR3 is TGTGCCAGCAGTCCCGAGGACAGGGTAGGGGATACGCAGTATTTT. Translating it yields CASSPEDRVGDTQYF.

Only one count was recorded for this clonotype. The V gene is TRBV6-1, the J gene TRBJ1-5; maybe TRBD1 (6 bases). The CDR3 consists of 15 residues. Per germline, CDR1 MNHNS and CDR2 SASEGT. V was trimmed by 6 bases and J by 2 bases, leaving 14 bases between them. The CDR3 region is CASSAGARGNQPQHF. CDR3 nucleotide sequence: TGTGCCAGCAGCGCAGGGGCGCGCGGCAATCAGCCCCAGCATTTT.

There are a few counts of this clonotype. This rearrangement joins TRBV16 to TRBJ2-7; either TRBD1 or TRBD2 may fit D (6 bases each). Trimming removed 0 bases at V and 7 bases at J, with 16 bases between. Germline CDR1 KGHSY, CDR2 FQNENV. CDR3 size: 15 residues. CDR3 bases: TGTGCCAGCAGCCAATCCTTACAGGGAGGTCAGGAGCAGTACTTC. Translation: CASSQSLQGGQEQYF.

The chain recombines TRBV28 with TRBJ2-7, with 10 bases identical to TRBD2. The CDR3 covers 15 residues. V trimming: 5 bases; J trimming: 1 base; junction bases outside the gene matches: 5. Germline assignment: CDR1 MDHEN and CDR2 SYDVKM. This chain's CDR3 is CASSAPTSGSYEQYF. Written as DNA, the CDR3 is TGTGCCAGCAGTGCCCCGACTAGCGGGTCCTACGAGCAGTACTTC.

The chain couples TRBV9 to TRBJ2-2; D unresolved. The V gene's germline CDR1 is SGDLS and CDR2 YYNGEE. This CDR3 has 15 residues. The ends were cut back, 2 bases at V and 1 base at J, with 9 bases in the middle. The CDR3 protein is CASSVLFQNTGELFF. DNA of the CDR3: TGTGCCAGCAGCGTTTTGTTCCAGAACACCGGGGAGCTGTTTTTT.

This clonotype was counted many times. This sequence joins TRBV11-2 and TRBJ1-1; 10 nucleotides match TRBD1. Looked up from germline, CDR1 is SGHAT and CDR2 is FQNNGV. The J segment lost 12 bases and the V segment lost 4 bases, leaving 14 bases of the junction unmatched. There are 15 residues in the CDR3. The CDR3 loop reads CASSSPGQGKWGPFF. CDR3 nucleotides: TGTGCCAGCAGCTCTCCGGGACAGGGGAAATGGGGGCCTTTCTTT. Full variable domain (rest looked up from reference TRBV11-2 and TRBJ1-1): EAGVAQSPRYKIIEKRQSVAFWCNPISGHATLYWYQQILGQGPKLLIQFQNNGVVDDSQLPKDRFSAERLKGVDSTLKIQPAKLEDSAVYLCASSSPGQGKWGPFFGQGTRLTVV.

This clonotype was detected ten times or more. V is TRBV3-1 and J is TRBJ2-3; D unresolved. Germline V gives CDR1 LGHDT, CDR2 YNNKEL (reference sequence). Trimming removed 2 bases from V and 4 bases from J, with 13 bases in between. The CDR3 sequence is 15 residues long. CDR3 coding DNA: TGTGCCAGCAGCCAAAACCAGCGCCTCCCAGATACGCAGTATTTT. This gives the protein CASSQNQRLPDTQYF.

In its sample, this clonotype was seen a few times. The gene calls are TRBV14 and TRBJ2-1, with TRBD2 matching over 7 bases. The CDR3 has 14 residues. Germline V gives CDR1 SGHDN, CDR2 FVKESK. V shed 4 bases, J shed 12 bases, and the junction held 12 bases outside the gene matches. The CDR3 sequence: CASSLRSGTIAQFF. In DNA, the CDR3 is TGTGCCAGCAGCCTTCGGAGCGGGACGATCGCGCAGTTCTTC.

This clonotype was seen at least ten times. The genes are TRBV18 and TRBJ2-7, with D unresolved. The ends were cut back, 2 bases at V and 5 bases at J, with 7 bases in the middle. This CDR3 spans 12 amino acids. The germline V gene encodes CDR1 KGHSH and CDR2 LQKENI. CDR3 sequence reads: CASSPEPNEQYF. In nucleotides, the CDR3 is TGTGCCAGCTCACCAGAACCTAACGAGCAGTACTTC.

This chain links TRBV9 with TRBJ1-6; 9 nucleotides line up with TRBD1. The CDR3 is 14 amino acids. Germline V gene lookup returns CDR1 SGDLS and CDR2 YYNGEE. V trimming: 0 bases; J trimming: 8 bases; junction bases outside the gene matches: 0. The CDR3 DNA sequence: TGTGCCAGCAGCGTAGGACAGGGGGATTCACCCCTCCACTTT. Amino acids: CASSVGQGDSPLHF.

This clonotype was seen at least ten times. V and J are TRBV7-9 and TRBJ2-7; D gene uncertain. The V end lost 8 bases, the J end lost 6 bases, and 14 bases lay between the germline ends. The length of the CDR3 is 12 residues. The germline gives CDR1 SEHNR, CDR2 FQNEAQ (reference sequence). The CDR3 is CASATKAGEQYF. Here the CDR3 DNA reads TGTGCCAGCGCTACCAAAGCCGGCGAGCAGTACTTC.